This T cell receptor (beta chain) was found in a study of control samples from healthy donors and cancer patients. The CDR3 is made up of 12 amino acids. Trimming cost V 1 base and J 5 bases, with 5 bases left between them. Germline loops: CDR1 LGHDT, CDR2 YNNKEL (reference sequence). With regard to this clone: Other DNA sequences in the same sample also yield this CDR3.

The table came from immunoSEQ multiplex PCR; TCRdb's copy has only in-frame clones and leaves some out. The sample consists of over 75,000 clones, roughly four fifths of them appearing once. The sequencing input was blood. The clonotype was recovered from a man aged 55 to 70 in good health. J is TRBJ2-5 and V is TRBV3-1 (or the pseudogene TRBV3-2); D gene unclear. In DNA form, the CDR3 reads TGTGCCAGCAGCCAAGTTAGGGAGACCCAGTACTTC. Residues: CASSQVRETQYF.